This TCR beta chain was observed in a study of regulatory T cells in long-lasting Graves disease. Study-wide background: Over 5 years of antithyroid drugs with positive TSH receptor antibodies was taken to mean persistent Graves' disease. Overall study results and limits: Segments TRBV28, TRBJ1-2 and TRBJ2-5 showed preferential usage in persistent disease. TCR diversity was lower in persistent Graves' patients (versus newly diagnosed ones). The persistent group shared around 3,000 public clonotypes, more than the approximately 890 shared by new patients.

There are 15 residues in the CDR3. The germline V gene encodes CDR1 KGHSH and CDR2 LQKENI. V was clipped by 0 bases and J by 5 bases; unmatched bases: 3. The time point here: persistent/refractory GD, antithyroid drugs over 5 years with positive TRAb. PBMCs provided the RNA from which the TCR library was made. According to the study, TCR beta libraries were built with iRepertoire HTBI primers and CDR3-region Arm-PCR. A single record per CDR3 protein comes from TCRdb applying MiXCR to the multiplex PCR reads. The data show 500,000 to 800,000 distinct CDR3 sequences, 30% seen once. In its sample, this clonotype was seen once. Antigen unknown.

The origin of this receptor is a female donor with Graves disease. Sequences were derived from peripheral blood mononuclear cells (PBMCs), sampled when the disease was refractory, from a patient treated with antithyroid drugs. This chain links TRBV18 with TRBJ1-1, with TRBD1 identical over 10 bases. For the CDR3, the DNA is TGTGCCAGCTCACCACCTATGGGACAGGGGACTGAAGCTTTCTTT. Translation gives CASSPPMGQGTEAFF.